Each of the 30 T cell receptor beta chains below was sequenced from the same sample in a study of response to subunit inactivated influenza vaccine. In TCRdb, the RT-PCR reads were re-called with MiXCR into one record per CDR3 protein. Found here are roughly 650,000 distinct CDR3 sequences, approximately 15% of them singletons; the top ten hold 7.6%. The sequenced sample was PBMCs from blood, obtained less than 15 days before vaccination. Source of these receptors: a man aged 45-65 years who received an inactivated influenza vaccine.

DNA of the CDR3: TGTGCCAGCAGTTTATTCGGACAGGGCTCACCCCTCCACTTT. It yields the protein CASSLFGQGSPLHF. The chain couples TRBV12-3 or TRBV12-4 to TRBJ1-6; 8 nucleotides match TRBD1. The CDR3 is 14 amino acids. V lost 2 bases to trimming and J lost 10 bases; unmatched junction nucleotides: 4.

This clonotype was detected many times. The rearrangement links TRBV15 to TRBJ1-4; possible D gene TRBD1, 5 bases. V shed 5 bases and J shed 8 bases, with 12 bases lying between them. This CDR3 contains 13 residues. The germline CDR1 and CDR2 sequences are LNHNV and YYDKDF (reference sequence). CDR3 region: CATSPTGGEKLFF. DNA for the CDR3: TGTGCCACCAGCCCCACGGGGGGAGAAAAACTGTTTTTT.

CDR3 DNA sequence: TGCGCCAGCAGCCAAGTCGACAGTGGGGCCTCCTCCTACGAGCAGTACTTC. Encoded protein: CASSQVDSGASSYEQYF. The rearrangement links TRBV4-1 to TRBJ2-7; maybe TRBD1 (5 bases). V dropped 1 base and J dropped 0 bases, with 16 bases sitting between them. CDR1 is MGHRA, CDR2 YSYEKL, per germline. The CDR3 has 17 residues.

The gene calls are TRBV5-1 and TRBJ1-1; no clear D gene. The ends were cut back, 4 bases at V and 8 bases at J, with 15 bases in the middle. Germline V lookup: CDR1 SGHRS, CDR2 YFSETQ. CDR3 length: 13 residues. The CDR3 region has the DNA TGCGCCAGCAGCCTCGGGTCCAGGCAAGAAGCTTTCTTT. Translation: CASSLGSRQEAFF.

The chain has TRBV7-2 and TRBJ1-5, with D uncertain. Trimming pared 2 bases from V and 11 bases from J, leaving 19 bases between. Germline V lookup: CDR1 SGHTA, CDR2 FQGNSA. This CDR3 has 15 amino acids. In DNA form, the CDR3 reads TGTGCCAGCAGCTTAATTTCCGGACCCCCCACAGCCCAGCATTTT. This translates into CASSLISGPPTAQHF.

This chain joins TRBV6-2 or TRBV6-3 and TRBJ2-7; D is perhaps TRBD2 (7 bases). The CDR3 consists of 14 residues. Per germline, CDR1 MNHEY and CDR2 SVGEGT. V was cut by 8 bases and J by 4 bases, with 18 bases left in between. The DNA for the CDR3 is TGTGCCAGCGAAACCCCGGGGGGCAGGTACGAGCAGTACTTC. Residues: CASETPGGRYEQYF.

This clonotype was detected a few times. The rearrangement joins TRBV10-3 to TRBJ2-7, with D perhaps matching TRBD1 (6 bases). Trimming pared 6 bases from V and 0 bases from J, leaving 9 bases between. Germline V CDR1 and CDR2: ENHRY, SYGVKD. The CDR3 has 13 residues. Here the CDR3 reads CAIREDSSYEQYF. CDR3 nucleotides: TGTGCCATCAGGGAGGACAGCTCCTACGAGCAGTACTTC.

This clonotype was detected a few times. V is TRBV6-2 or TRBV6-3 and J is TRBJ2-1; no definite D call. This CDR3 region has 12 residues. The V end was cut by 5 bases, the J end by 4 bases, with 6 bases between. Germline-derived CDR1 and CDR2 are MNHEY and SVGEGT. Here the CDR3 reads CASSQTYNEQFF. In DNA form, the CDR3 reads TGTGCCAGCAGTCAGACTTACAATGAGCAGTTCTTC.

This chain connects TRBV7-6 to TRBJ2-1, with 14 bases aligning to TRBD2. V dropped 4 bases and J dropped 3; count of bases not matched to a gene: 2. The germline V gene has CDR1 SGHVS and CDR2 FNYEAQ. CDR3 size: 16 residues. CDR3 coding DNA: TGTGCCAGCAGCTGGGGACTAGCGGGAGTCTACAATGAGCAGTTCTTC. Translating gives CASSWGLAGVYNEQFF. The full variable domain, its missing parts supplied by reference TRBV7-6 and TRBJ2-1, is GAGVSQSPRYKVTKRGQDVALRCDPISGHVSLYWYRQALGQGPEFLTYFNYEAQQDKSGLPNDRFSAERPEGSISTLTIQRTEQRDSAMYRCASSWGLAGVYNEQFFGPGTRLTVL.

The table lists this clonotype with a few counts. This chain joins TRBV3-1 and TRBJ2-1; the D is unclear. The V gene's germline CDR1 is LGHDT and CDR2 YNNKEL (reference sequence). The CDR3 covers 15 residues. V shed 2 bases and J shed 3 bases, with 11 bases lying between them. The CDR3: CASSQNTLGYNEQFF. The CDR3 nucleotides are TGTGCCAGCAGCCAAAACACCCTCGGCTACAATGAGCAGTTCTTC.

This chain joins TRBV5-5 and TRBJ2-1; TRBD1 matches 9 bases. Per germline, CDR1 SGHKS and CDR2 YYEKEE (reference sequence). The CDR3 is made up of 17 amino acids. J was trimmed by 4 bases and V by 1 base; bases with no gene match: 9. The CDR3 coding sequence is TGTGCCAGCAGCTTGATCCGGTGGGACAGGGTATACAATGAGCAGTTCTTC. It translates to CASSLIRWDRVYNEQFF.

In its sample, this clonotype was seen a few times. The chain links TRBV5-1 to TRBJ2-5, with D possibly being TRBD2 (6 bases). Germline lookup yields CDR1 SGHRS and CDR2 YFSETQ. Deletions cut 6 bases from V and 2 bases from J, with 11 bases between. CDR3 length equals 13 residues. CDR3 sequence (DNA): TGCGCCAGCAAGGGAGGACCTCAAGAGACCCAGTACTTC. Protein sequence: CASKGGPQETQYF.

This clonotype has just a few counts. The chain uses TRBV28 and TRBJ2-6; the D gene is possibly TRBD2 (5 bases). Germline-derived CDR1 and CDR2 are MDHEN and SYDVKM. V lost 6 bases, J lost 9 bases, and 18 bases lay in between. This CDR3 contains 15 residues. CDR3 residues: CASSLAKAANNVLTF. In nucleotides, the CDR3 is TGTGCCAGCAGCCTAGCCAAGGCCGCTAACAACGTCCTGACTTTC.

This clonotype was picked up a small number of times. The chain links TRBV20-1 to TRBJ1-6; TRBD1 is a possible D gene (5 bases). CDR1 DFQATT and CDR2 SNEGSKA come from the germline V gene (reference sequence). V dropped 8 bases and J dropped 9 bases, with 14 bases sitting between them. This CDR3 contains 12 residues. The CDR3 DNA follows: TGCAGTCCGACCTCCGGGGGTTCACCCCTCCACTTT. It translates to CSPTSGGSPLHF.

V gene TRBV5-1 combines with J gene TRBJ1-3; D is unclear. Germline V gene sequence: CDR1 SGHRS, CDR2 YFSETQ. CDR3 length: 16 residues. The V end lost 0 bases, the J end lost 1 base, and 11 bases lay between the germline ends. CDR3: CASSLGAFTSGNTIYF. CDR3 nucleotide sequence: TGCGCCAGCAGCTTGGGGGCCTTCACATCTGGAAACACCATATATTTT.

J is TRBJ2-6 and V is TRBV12-3 or TRBV12-4; D might be TRBD1 or TRBD2, each matching 5 bases. The CDR3 has 16 residues. Trimming cost V 6 bases and J 0 bases, with 12 bases left between them. Here the CDR3 reads CASSPGRTSGANVLTF. DNA for the CDR3: TGTGCCAGCAGCCCGGGGCGGACCTCTGGGGCCAACGTCCTGACTTTC.

The genes are TRBV2 and TRBJ2-7, with 13 bases that match TRBD2. With 6 bases clipped from V and 6 bases from J, the junction kept 5 bases outside the gene matches. The CDR3 runs 14 residues. From germline, CDR1 is SNHLY and CDR2 FYNNEI. This CDR3 is CASSGLAGVTEQYF. The CDR3 DNA reads as TGTGCCAGCAGCGGACTAGCGGGAGTAACCGAGCAGTACTTC.

This clonotype was counted between two and nine times. This chain connects TRBV9 to TRBJ2-1; 8 nucleotides line up with TRBD2. This CDR3 region has 15 residues. Losses at the gene ends were 3 bases for V and 3 bases for J; bases not matched to a gene: 5. Germline lookup yields CDR1 SGDLS and CDR2 YYNGEE. The CDR3 here is CASSALAGDYNEQFF. DNA of the CDR3: TGTGCCAGCAGCGCCCTAGCGGGTGACTACAATGAGCAGTTCTTC.

The chain couples TRBV12-3 or TRBV12-4 to TRBJ2-2; TRBD2 is a possible D gene (6 bases). The CDR3 extends over 15 amino acids. The V gene lost 5 bases and the J gene lost 6 bases, with 16 bases spanning the gap. The CDR3 region is CASSHRDSASGELFF. CDR3 in DNA: TGTGCCAGCAGTCACCGGGACTCGGCTTCCGGGGAGCTGTTTTTT.

About this clonotype: Germline and junction disagree at one end, which may indicate a read error. The chain uses TRBV27 and TRBJ2-7; D may match TRBD1 or TRBD2 (5 bases each). The CDR3 covers 14 residues. Per germline, CDR1 MNHEY and CDR2 SMNVEV (reference sequence). CDR3 loop: CASSPGVVGDDQYF. In nucleotides, the CDR3 is TGTGCCAGCAGTCCTGGGGTGGTGGGGGACGACCAGTACTTC.

The chain combines TRBV10-3 with TRBJ2-1; D not resolved. V was trimmed by 4 bases and J by 8 bases, leaving 9 bases between them. CDR1 and CDR2 from the germline V gene are ENHRY and SYGVKD. The CDR3 is made up of 12 amino acids. DNA of the CDR3: TGTGCCATCAGTGTGGAAGGCCATGAGCAGTTCTTC. Amino acids: CAISVEGHEQFF.

This clonotype was found many times. The rearrangement links TRBV20-1 to TRBJ1-4; 10 bases align to TRBD1. This CDR3 is built from 13 residues. J was trimmed by 9 bases and V by 6 bases; bases with no gene match: 7. In germline, CDR1 is DFQATT, CDR2 SNEGSKA (reference sequence). Written as DNA, the CDR3 is TGCAGTGCCCCGGAGACAGGGGGCCAAAAACTGTTTTTT. As protein: CSAPETGGQKLFF.

This clonotype has only a few counts. The V gene is TRBV7-2, the J gene TRBJ1-1, with 7 nucleotides matching TRBD1. The germline gives CDR1 SGHTA, CDR2 FQGNSA. The V gene end was trimmed by 5 bases and the J gene end by 6 bases; junction bases not matched to a gene: 6. The CDR3 totals 13 residues. CDR3 sequence (DNA): TGTGCCAGCAGCCAGGGGGACGGGTCTGAAGCTTTCTTT. Its translation is CASSQGDGSEAFF.

This clonotype occurred a few times. The chain carries TRBV20-1 and TRBJ2-7; TRBD2 agrees at 8 bases. V was clipped by 5 bases and J by 7 bases; unmatched bases: 7. There are 12 residues in the CDR3. Germline V gene data show CDR1 as DFQATT and CDR2 as SNEGSKA (reference sequence). The CDR3 DNA reads as TGCAGTGCTGTCGGGACTAGGCGGGAGCAGTACTTC. Translating it yields CSAVGTRREQYF.

This chain uses TRBV5-1 with TRBJ2-2; no clear D. Germline V gene sequence: CDR1 SGHRS, CDR2 YFSETQ. The CDR3 runs 17 residues. Trimming took 3 bases from V and 0 from J, leaving 15 bases between them. The CDR3 is CASSSWPGPSNTGELFF. The CDR3 coding sequence is TGCGCCAGCAGCTCGTGGCCCGGACCTTCGAACACCGGGGAGCTGTTTTTT.

This sequence joins TRBV5-6 and TRBJ2-5; TRBD2 matches 10 bases. The V gene end was trimmed by 3 bases and the J gene end by 4 bases; junction bases not matched to a gene: 6. Per germline, CDR1 SGHDT and CDR2 YYEEEE. CDR3 size: 15 residues. In DNA form, the CDR3 reads TGTGCCAGCAGCTATAGCGGGGGGAAGAGAGAGACCCAGTACTTC. This translates into CASSYSGGKRETQYF.

The CDR3 loop is CASSSPRLAGSRTQYF. In nucleotides, the CDR3 is TGTGCCAGCAGTTCCCCAAGACTAGCGGGGAGTCGGACGCAGTACTTC. J is TRBJ2-7 and V is TRBV6-2 or TRBV6-3; 11 bases align to TRBD2. Per germline, CDR1 MNHEY and CDR2 SVGEGT. V shed 4 bases, J shed 9 bases, and the junction held 14 bases outside the gene matches. The CDR3 sequence is 16 residues long.

In this sample, this clonotype turned up a few times. The rearrangement links TRBV11-2 to TRBJ2-7; D ambiguous. V was cut by 5 bases and J by 2 bases, with 13 bases left in between. Germline V lookup: CDR1 SGHAT, CDR2 FQNNGV. The CDR3 covers 14 residues. The CDR3 protein is CASSAALIPYEQYF. CDR3 bases: TGTGCCAGCAGCGCAGCTTTGATACCCTACGAGCAGTACTTC.

This rearrangement joins TRBV7-9 to TRBJ1-1; D ambiguous. CDR3 size: 16 residues. Germline V CDR1 and CDR2: SEHNR, FQNEAQ (reference sequence). V dropped 7 bases and J dropped 1 base, with 19 bases sitting between them. CDR3 protein: CASNTARGRRNTEAFF. Written as DNA, the CDR3 is TGTGCCAGCAACACGGCTAGAGGCAGGAGGAACACTGAAGCTTTCTTT. The full variable domain, its missing parts supplied by reference TRBV7-9 and TRBJ1-1, is DTGVSQNPRHKITKRGQNVTFRCDPISEHNRLYWYRQTLGQGPEFLTYFQNEAQLEKSRLLSDRFSAERPKGSFSTLEIQRTEQGDSAMYLCASNTARGRRNTEAFFGQGTRLTVV.

There are many counts of this clonotype. For the CDR3, the DNA is TGCAGTGCCCGATTTGGACAGGGTGGGCCCTACAATGAGCAGTTCTTC. As protein: CSARFGQGGPYNEQFF. V and J are TRBV20-1 and TRBJ2-1; 8 nucleotides line up with TRBD1. The V gene's germline CDR1 is DFQATT and CDR2 SNEGSKA (reference sequence). V was clipped by 6 bases and J by 2 bases; unmatched bases: 12. This CDR3 region has 16 residues.